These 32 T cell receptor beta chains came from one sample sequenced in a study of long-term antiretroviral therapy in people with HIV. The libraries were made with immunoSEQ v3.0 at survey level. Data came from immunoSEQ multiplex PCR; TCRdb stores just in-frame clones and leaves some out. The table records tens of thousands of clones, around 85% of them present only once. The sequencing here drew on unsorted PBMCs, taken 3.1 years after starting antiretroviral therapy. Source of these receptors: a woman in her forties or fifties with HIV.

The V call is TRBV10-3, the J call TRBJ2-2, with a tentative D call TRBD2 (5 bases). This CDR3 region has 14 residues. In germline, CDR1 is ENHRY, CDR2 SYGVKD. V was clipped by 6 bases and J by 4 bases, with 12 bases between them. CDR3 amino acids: CAISLGAATGELFF. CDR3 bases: TGTGCCATCAGCCTTGGAGCGGCCACCGGGGAGCTGTTTTTT.

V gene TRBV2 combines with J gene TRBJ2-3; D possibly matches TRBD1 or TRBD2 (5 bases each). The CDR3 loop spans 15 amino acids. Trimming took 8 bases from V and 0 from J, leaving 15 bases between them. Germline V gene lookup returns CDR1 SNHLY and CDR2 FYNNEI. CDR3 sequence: CASPLGALSTDTQYF. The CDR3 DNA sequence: TGTGCCAGCCCCCTCGGGGCCCTTAGCACAGATACGCAGTATTTT.

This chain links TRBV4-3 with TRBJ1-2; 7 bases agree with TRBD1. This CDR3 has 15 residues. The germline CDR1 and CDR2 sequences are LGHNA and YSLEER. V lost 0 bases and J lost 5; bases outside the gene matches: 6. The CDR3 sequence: CASSQDFGRGYGYTF. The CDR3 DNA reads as TGCGCCAGCAGCCAAGATTTTGGCAGGGGGTATGGCTACACCTTC.

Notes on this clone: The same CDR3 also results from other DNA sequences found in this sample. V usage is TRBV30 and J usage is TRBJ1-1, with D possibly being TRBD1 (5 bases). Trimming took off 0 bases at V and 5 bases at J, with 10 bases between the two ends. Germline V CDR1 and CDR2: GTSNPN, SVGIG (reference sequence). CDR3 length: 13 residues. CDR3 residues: CAWSVYRNTEAFF. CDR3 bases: TGTGCCTGGAGTGTATACAGGAATACTGAAGCTTTCTTT. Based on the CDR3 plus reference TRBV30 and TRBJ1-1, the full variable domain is SQTIHQWPATLVQPVGSPLSLECTVEGTSNPNLYWYRQAAGRGLQLLFYSVGIGQISSEVPQNLSASRPQDRQFILSSKKLLLSDSGFYLCAWSVYRNTEAFFGQGTRLTVV.

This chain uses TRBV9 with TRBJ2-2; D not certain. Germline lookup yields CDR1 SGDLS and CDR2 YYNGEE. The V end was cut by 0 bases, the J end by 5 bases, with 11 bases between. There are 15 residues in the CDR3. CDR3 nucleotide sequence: TGTGCCAGCAGCGTAGACGAAACGAGGACCGGGGAGCTGTTTTTT. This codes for CASSVDETRTGELFF.

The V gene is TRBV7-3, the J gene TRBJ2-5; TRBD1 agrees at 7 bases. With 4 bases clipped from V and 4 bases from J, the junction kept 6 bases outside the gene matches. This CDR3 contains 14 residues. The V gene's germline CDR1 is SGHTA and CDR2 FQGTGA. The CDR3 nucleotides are TGTGCCAGCAGCTCCGGACAGGCGGTAGAGACCCAGTACTTC. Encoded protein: CASSSGQAVETQYF.

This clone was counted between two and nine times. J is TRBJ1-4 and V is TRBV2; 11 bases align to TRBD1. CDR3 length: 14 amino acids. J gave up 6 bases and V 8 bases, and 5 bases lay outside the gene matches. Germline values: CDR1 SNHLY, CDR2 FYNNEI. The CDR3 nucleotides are TGTGCCAGCGAAGGGGGACAGGGGGATGAAAAACTGTTTTTT. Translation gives CASEGGQGDEKLFF.

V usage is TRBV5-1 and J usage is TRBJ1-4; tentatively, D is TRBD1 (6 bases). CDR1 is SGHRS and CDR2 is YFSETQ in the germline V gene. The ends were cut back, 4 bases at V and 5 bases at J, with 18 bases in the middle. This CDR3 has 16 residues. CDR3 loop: CASSPKIDRPNEKLFF. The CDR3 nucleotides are TGCGCCAGCAGCCCTAAAATAGACAGGCCCAATGAAAAACTGTTTTTT.

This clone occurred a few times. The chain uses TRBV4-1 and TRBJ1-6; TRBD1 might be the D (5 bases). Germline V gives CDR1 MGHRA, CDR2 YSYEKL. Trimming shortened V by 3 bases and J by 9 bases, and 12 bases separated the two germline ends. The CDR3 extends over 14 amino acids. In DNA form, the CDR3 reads TGCGCCAGCAGCCACGAGGGGCTCGGTTCACCCCTCCACTTT. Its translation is CASSHEGLGSPLHF.

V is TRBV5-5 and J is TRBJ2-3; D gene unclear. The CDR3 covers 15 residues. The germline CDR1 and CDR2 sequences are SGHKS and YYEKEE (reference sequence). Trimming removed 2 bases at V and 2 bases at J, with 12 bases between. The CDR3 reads CASSFSLPITDTQYF. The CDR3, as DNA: TGTGCCAGCAGCTTCTCGCTACCTATCACAGATACGCAGTATTTT.

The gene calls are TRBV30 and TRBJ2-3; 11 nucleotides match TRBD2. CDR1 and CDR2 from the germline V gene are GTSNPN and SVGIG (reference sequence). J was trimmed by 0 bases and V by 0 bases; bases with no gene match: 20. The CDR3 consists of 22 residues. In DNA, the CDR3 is TGTGCCTGGAGTGTACCCCCTAGCGGGGGGACAGAAATCGCCTCTAGCACAGATACGCAGTATTTT. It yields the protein CAWSVPPSGGTEIASSTDTQYF.

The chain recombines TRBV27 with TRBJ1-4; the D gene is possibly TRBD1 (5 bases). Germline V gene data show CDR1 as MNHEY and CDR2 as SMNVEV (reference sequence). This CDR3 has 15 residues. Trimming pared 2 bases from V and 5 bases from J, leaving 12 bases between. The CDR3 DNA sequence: TGTGCCAGCAGTTTAGCCGGGACTTACAATGAAAAACTGTTTTTT. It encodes CASSLAGTYNEKLFF.

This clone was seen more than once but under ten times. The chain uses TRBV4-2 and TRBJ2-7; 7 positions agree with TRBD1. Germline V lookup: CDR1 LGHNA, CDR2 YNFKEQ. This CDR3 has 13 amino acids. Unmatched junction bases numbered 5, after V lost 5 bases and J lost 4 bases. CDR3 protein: CASSNRGGYEQYF. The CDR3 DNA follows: TGTGCCAGCAGCAACAGGGGTGGTTACGAGCAGTACTTC.

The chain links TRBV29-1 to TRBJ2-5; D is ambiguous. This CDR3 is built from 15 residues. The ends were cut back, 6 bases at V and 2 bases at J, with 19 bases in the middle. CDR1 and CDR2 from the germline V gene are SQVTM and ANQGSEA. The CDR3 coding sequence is TGCAGCGTCGGTGTCGGCAGGCCCATTCAAGAGACCCAGTACTTC. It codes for CSVGVGRPIQETQYF.

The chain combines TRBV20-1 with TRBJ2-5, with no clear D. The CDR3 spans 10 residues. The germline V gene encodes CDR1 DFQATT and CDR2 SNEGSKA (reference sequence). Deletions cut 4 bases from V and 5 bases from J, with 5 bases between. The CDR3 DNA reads TGCAGTGCTAATAGGGAGACCCAGTACTTC. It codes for CSANRETQYF.

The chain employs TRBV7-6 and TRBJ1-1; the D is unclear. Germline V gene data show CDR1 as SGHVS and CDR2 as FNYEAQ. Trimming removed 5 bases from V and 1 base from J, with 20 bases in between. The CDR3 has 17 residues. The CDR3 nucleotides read TGTGCCAGCAGCCTCCAAAGGGTTTTAAGAGGGAACACTGAAGCTTTCTTT. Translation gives CASSLQRVLRGNTEAFF.

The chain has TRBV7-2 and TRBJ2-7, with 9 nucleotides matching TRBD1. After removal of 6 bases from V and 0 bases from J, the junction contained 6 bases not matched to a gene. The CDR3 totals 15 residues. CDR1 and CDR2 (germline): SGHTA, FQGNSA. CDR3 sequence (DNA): TGTGCCAGCAGTTCCTCGGGACAGGGCTCCTACGAGCAGTACTTC. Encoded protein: CASSSSGQGSYEQYF.

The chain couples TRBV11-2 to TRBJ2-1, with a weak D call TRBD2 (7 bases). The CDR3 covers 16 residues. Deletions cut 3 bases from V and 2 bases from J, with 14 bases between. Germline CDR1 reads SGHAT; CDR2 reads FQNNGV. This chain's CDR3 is CASSFGGPRPYNEQFF. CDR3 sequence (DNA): TGTGCCAGCAGCTTCGGGGGGCCTCGACCCTACAATGAGCAGTTCTTC.

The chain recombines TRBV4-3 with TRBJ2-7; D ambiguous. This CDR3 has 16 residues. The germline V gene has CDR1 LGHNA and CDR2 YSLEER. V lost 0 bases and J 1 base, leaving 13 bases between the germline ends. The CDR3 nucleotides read TGCGCCAGCAGCCAAGACGGTCGCAGCTCTTCCTACGAGCAGTACTTC. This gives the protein CASSQDGRSSSYEQYF.

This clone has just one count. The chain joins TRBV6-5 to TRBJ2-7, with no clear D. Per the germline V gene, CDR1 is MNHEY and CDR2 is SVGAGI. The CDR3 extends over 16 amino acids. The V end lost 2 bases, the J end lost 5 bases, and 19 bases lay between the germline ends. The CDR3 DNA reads TGTGCCAGCAGTTACGCGGTCTGGGCCCGAGATAACGAGCAGTACTTC. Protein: CASSYAVWARDNEQYF.

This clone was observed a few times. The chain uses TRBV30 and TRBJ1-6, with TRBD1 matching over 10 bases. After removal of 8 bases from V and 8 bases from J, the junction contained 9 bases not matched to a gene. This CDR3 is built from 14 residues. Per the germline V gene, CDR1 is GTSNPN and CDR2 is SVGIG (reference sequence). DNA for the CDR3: TGTGCCGTGGACAGGGGGAATGCCGATTCACCCCTCCACTTT. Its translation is CAVDRGNADSPLHF.

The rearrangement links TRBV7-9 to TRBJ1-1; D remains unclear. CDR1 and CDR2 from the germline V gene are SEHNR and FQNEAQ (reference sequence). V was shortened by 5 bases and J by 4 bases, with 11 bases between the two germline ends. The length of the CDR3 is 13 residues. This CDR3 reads CASSGPIPTEAFF. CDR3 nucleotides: TGTGCCAGCAGCGGACCAATCCCCACTGAAGCTTTCTTT.

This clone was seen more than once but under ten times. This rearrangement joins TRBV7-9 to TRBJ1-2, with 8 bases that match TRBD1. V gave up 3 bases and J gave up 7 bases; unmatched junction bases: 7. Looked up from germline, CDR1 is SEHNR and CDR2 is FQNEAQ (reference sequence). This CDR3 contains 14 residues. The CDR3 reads CASSFGQGAGGYTF. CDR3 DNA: TGTGCCAGCAGCTTCGGCCAGGGGGCTGGTGGCTACACCTTC. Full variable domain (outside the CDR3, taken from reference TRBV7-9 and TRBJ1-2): DTGVSQNPRHKITKRGQNVTFRCDPISEHNRLYWYRQTLGQGPEFLTYFQNEAQLEKSRLLSDRFSAERPKGSFSTLEIQRTEQGDSAMYLCASSFGQGAGGYTFGSGTRLTVV.

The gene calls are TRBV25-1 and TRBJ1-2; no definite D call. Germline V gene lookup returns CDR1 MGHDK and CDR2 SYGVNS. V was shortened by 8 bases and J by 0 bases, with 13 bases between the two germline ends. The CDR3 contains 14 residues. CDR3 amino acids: CASGRDGANYGYTF. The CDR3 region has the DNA TGTGCCAGCGGCCGAGATGGAGCTAACTATGGCTACACCTTC.

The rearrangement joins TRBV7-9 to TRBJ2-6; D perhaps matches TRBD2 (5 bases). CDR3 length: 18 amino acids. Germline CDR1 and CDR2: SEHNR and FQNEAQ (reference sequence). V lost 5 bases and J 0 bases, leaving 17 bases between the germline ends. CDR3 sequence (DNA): TGTGCCAGCAGCCATTGGACGGGGATAAGCTCTGGGGCCAACGTCCTGACTTTC. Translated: CASSHWTGISSGANVLTF.

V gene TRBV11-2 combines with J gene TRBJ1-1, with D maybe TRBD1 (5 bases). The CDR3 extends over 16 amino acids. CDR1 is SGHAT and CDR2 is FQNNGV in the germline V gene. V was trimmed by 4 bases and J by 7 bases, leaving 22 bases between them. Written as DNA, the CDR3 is TGTGCCAGCAGCTCGAAGACGGGACCTATTACAATTGAAGCTTTCTTT. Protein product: CASSSKTGPITIEAFF. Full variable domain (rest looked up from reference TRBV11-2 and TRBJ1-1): EAGVAQSPRYKIIEKRQSVAFWCNPISGHATLYWYQQILGQGPKLLIQFQNNGVVDDSQLPKDRFSAERLKGVDSTLKIQPAKLEDSAVYLCASSSKTGPITIEAFFGQGTRLTVV.

The CDR3 sequence: CASSSRSPPDTQYF. CDR3 coding DNA: TGTGCCAGCAGCTCTAGATCCCCCCCAGATACGCAGTATTTT. This rearrangement joins TRBV7-6 to TRBJ2-3; D is unclear. Germline values: CDR1 SGHVS, CDR2 FNYEAQ. Trimming stripped 4 bases from V and 4 bases from J, with 12 bases between. The CDR3 is 14 amino acids.

Here the CDR3 DNA reads TGTGCCAGCAGCTTCCACCGGGACAGGGGGCTTCTACGGTACGAGCAGTACTTC. Its translation is CASSFHRDRGLLRYEQYF. V and J are TRBV5-6 and TRBJ2-7, with 12 positions matching TRBD1. This CDR3 is built from 18 residues. Germline CDR1 is SGHDT and CDR2 is YYEEEE. J gave up 4 bases and V 2 bases, and 13 bases lay outside the gene matches.

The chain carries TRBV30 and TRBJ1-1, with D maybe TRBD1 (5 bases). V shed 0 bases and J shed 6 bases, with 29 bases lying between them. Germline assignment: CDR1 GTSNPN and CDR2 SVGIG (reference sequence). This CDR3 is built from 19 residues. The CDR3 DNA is TGTGCCTGGAGTGTAGTCCGCGGATCGGTAAGGACCCGGGACGCTGAAGCTTTCTTT. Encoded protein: CAWSVVRGSVRTRDAEAFF.

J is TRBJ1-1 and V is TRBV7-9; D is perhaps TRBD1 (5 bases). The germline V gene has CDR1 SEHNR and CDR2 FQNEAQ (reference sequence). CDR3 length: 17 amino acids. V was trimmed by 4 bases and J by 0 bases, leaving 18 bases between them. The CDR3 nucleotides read TGTGCCAGCAGCTCACACGAATGGGGCGGCATGAACACTGAAGCTTTCTTT. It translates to CASSSHEWGGMNTEAFF.

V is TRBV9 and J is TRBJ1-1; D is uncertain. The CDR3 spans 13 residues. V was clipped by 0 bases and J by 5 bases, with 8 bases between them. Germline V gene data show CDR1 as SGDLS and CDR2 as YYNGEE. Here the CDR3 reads CASSVGMGTEAFF. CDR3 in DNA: TGTGCCAGCAGCGTAGGCATGGGAACTGAAGCTTTCTTT.

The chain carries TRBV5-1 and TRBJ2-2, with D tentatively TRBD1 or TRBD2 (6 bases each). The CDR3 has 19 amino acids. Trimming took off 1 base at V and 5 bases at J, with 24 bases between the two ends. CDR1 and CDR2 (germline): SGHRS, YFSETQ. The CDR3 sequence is CASSLRGPNWGAGTGELFF. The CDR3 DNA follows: TGCGCCAGCAGCTTGAGAGGGCCAAATTGGGGGGCCGGGACCGGGGAGCTGTTTTTT.